The clone carrying this T cell receptor (beta chain) was recorded many times. Antigen unknown. These data come from a study of T cell repertoires in cytomegalovirus infection. Study information: Public TCR beta signatures were indicative of both CMV infection and a matching HLA type.

TCRdb reprocessed the reads via MiXCR and lists one record per CDR3 protein. The data show some 300,000 distinct CDR3 sequences, around 9.6% seen once. Study outcomes and limitations: In two of eight donors, the top clonotype was HLA-C-restricted CMV-specific.

This CDR3 region has 14 residues. Trimming cost V 3 bases and J 2 bases, with 8 bases left between them. The chain employs TRBV12-3 or TRBV12-4 and TRBJ1-5, with TRBD1 as a possible D gene (5 bases). This clonotype originated in a human donor in good health (CMV status not recorded). Some clones in this sample may be carry-over from other donors' samples. Input material: PBMCs. The CDR3 DNA sequence: TGTGCCAGCAGTTTCTTACAGGGCAATCAGCCCCAGCATTTT. Its translation is CASSFLQGNQPQHF.